The rows below give T cell receptor beta chains drawn from one sample of a study of CD39 and CD103 CD8 tumor-infiltrating T cells. Produced via immunoSEQ multiplex PCR; TCRdb's table is partial and in-frame only. Among 2,000 to 2,500 clones listed, 55% to 75% were seen once. Sequenced material: CD39- CD103- CD8+ T cells sorted from the tumor. The receptors come from a human donor with head and neck squamous cell carcinoma. Both conserved end residues are part of each CDR3. The D gene is left open where the match is weak. The listing skips clone size in some rows; elsewhere it reads once, few, many or a size class.

D gene,V gene,clone size,J gene,CDR3 protein,CDR3 DNA
NA,TRBV11-2,NA,TRBJ1-5,CASSPSGCSNQPQHF,TGTGCCAGCAGCCCAAGTGGGTGTAGCAATCAGCCCCAGCATTTT
NA,TRBV5-4,once,TRBJ1-1,CASSRMTRGTTEAFF,TGTGCCAGCAGCCGAATGACAAGGGGCACTACTGAAGCTTTCTTT
NA,TRBV13,NA,TRBJ2-2,CASSLENKAGPNTGELFF,TGTGCCAGCAGCTTAGAGAACAAGGCTGGGCCAAACACCGGGGAGCTGTTTTTT
NA,TRBV6-5,NA,TRBJ1-3,CASNKQGSGNTIYF,TGTGCCAGCAATAAACAGGGATCTGGAAACACCATATATTTT
NA,TRBV27,NA,TRBJ2-1,CASSLSGGSSYNEQFF,TGTGCCAGCAGTTTATCCGGGGGCAGCTCCTACAATGAGCAGTTCTTC
NA,TRBV19,few,TRBJ1-2,CASRVTSDGSGGYTF,TGTGCCAGTAGAGTTACATCGGACGGATCGGGCGGCTACACCTTC
TRBD1,TRBV6-6,once,TRBJ1-5,CATKQTGANQPQHF,TGTGCCACCAAACAAACAGGGGCCAATCAGCCCCAGCATTTT
NA,TRBV10-3,once,TRBJ2-7,CAIKEDGAYEQYF,TGTGCCATCAAGGAAGACGGAGCCTACGAGCAGTACTTC
TRBD2,TRBV9,NA,TRBJ2-7,CASSAGLADYEQYF,TGTGCCAGCAGCGCGGGACTAGCGGACTACGAGCAGTACTTC
NA,TRBV19,NA,TRBJ2-7,CASSIWGTSYEQYF,TGTGCCAGTAGTATCTGGGGAACTTCCTACGAGCAGTACTTC
TRBD2,TRBV27,NA,TRBJ2-1,CASSLSGQAYNEQFF,TGTGCCAGCAGCCTTAGCGGGCAAGCCTACAATGAGCAGTTCTTC
TRBD1,TRBV2,NA,TRBJ2-2,CATPRGTGDTGELFF,TGTGCCACCCCACGGGGGACAGGGGACACCGGGGAGCTGTTTTTT
NA,TRBV6-6,NA,TRBJ1-4,CASGAGDEKLFF,TGTGCCAGCGGTGCAGGGGACGAAAAACTGTTTTTT
NA,TRBV7-8,NA,TRBJ2-6,CASSSPDDSRLPGANVLTF,TGTGCCAGCAGCTCCCCGGACGATAGTAGGCTCCCTGGGGCCAACGTCCTGACTTTC
NA,TRBV6-6,NA,TRBJ1-1,CASSYQGGPEAFF,TGTGCCAGCAGTTACCAAGGGGGTCCCGAAGCTTTCTTT
NA,TRBV15,NA,TRBJ2-1,CATSRDGGLNNHNEQFF,TGTGCCACCAGCAGAGATGGGGGGCTGAATAACCACAATGAGCAGTTCTTC
TRBD2,TRBV4-2,once,TRBJ2-1,CASSQEGLAQFF,TGTGCCAGCAGCCAAGAGGGACTAGCGCAGTTCTTC
NA,TRBV27,NA,TRBJ2-1,CASSRYNEQFF,TGTGCCAGCAGTCGGTACAATGAGCAGTTCTTC
NA,TRBV2,few,TRBJ2-7,CASSETYEQYF,TGTGCCAGCAGTGAGACCTACGAGCAGTACTTC
NA,TRBV4-1,NA,TRBJ2-1,CASSQSGQSPNEQFF,TGCGCCAGCAGCCAATCTGGACAGAGTCCCAATGAGCAGTTCTTC
NA,TRBV5-1,NA,TRBJ2-5,CASSLGFETQYF,TGCGCCAGCAGCCTAGGGTTTGAGACCCAGTACTTC
NA,TRBV27,NA,TRBJ2-3,CASRGGHHTTDTQYF,TGTGCCAGCAGGGGGGGACACCACACAACAGATACGCAGTATTTT
TRBD1,TRBV30,NA,TRBJ1-4,CAIAGTGDRKFQLFF,TGTGCCATCGCCGGGACAGGCGACCGAAAGTTTCAACTGTTTTTT
NA,TRBV16,once,TRBJ1-1,CASSQGHTEAFF,TGTGCCAGCAGCCAAGGACACACTGAAGCTTTCTTT
NA,TRBV4-1,once,TRBJ2-7,CASSQDIGQTISYEQYF,TGCGCCAGCAGCCAAGATATAGGACAGACTATTTCCTACGAGCAGTACTTC
NA,TRBV9,NA,TRBJ2-5,CASSVGGGASETQYF,TGTGCCAGCAGCGTAGGAGGGGGGGCATCGGAGACCCAGTACTTC
NA,TRBV4-1,NA,TRBJ2-7,CASSQDSNFPYEQYF,TGCGCCAGCAGCCAAGACAGTAACTTTCCCTACGAGCAGTACTTC